The entry that follows covers one T cell receptor (beta chain) sequence. Antigen: not known. The PCR employed 60 Vbeta primers together with 13 Jbeta primers. Generated by immunoSEQ multiplex PCR, the TCRdb table keeps only in-frame clones and is missing some. The sample lists under 200,000 clones; roughly 75% were seen once. The entry originates in a study of cytomegalovirus exposure and HLA in healthy donors. General study findings and limits: The classifier, whose performance was assessed in both the original and validation cohorts, reportedly diagnosed cytomegalovirus status with high specificity and sensitivity.

Trimming shortened V by 5 bases and J by 7 bases, and 14 bases separated the two germline ends. Germline V gene sequence: CDR1 SGHTA, CDR2 FQGTGA. This CDR3 has 13 amino acids. All the people who gave samples were healthy bone marrow donors. The clonotype was recovered from a woman between 50 and 59 years old in good health and CMV-seropositive. Material: PBMCs. The chain carries TRBV7-3 and TRBJ2-5; the D gene is possibly TRBD1 (6 bases). In nucleotides, the CDR3 is TGTGCCAGCAGCCTACAGGGCATGCGGACCCAGTACTTC. Protein sequence: CASSLQGMRTQYF.